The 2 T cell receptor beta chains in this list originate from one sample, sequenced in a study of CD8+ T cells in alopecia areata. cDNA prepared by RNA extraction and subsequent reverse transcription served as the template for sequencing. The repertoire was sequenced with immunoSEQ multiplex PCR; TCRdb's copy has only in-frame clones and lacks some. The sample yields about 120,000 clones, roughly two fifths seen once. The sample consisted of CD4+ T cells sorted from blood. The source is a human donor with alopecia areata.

The CDR3: CASSQERVQALSQPQHF. The CDR3 DNA reads TGCGCCAGCAGCCAAGAGAGGGTACAGGCCTTGAGTCAGCCCCAGCATTTT. J is TRBJ1-5 and V is TRBV4-3; a possible D gene is TRBD1 (5 bases). Germline V gene lookup returns CDR1 LGHNA and CDR2 YSLEER. V lost 0 bases and J 6 bases, leaving 18 bases between the germline ends. The CDR3 extends over 17 amino acids.

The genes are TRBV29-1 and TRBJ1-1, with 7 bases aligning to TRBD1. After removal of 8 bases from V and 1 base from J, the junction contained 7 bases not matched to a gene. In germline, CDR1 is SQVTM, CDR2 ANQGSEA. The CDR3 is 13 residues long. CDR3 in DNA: TGCAGCATGGGGGGACAGCAGAACACTGAAGCTTTCTTT. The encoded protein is CSMGGQQNTEAFF.